A selection of T cell receptor beta chains follows, all from one sample in a study of blood T cell repertoires in COVID-19. The table came from immunoSEQ multiplex PCR; TCRdb's copy has only in-frame clones and leaves some out. The sample has about 91,000 clones, 88% seen once. The sequenced material came from peripheral blood. The receptors originated from a woman between 70 and 85 years old with acute or convalescent COVID-19. Both conserved end residues are part of each CDR3. Each record gives: clone size, D gene, J gene, V gene, CDR3 protein, CDR3 DNA. The D gene is left open where the match is weak. Size is stated for part of the rows, as once, few or many counts, or as a class when the clone is expanded.

size: NA
D: TRBD1
J: TRBJ1-2
V: TRBV6-5
CDR3: CASSYGDRNYGYTF
DNA: TGTGCCAGCAGTTACGGGGACAGGAACTATGGCTACACCTTC

size: NA
D: TRBD1
J: TRBJ1-3
V: TRBV2
CDR3: CASRGQVGNTIYF
DNA: TGTGCCAGCAGGGGACAGGTTGGAAACACCATATATTTT

size: few
D: NA
J: TRBJ1-2
V: TRBV2
CDR3: CASGGVTGTGYTF
DNA: TGTGCCAGCGGGGGGGTTACAGGGACCGGCTACACCTTC

size: NA
D: TRBD1
J: TRBJ1-2
V: TRBV29-1
CDR3: CSVDPTGGAGYTF
DNA: TGCAGCGTTGATCCCACAGGGGGCGCTGGCTACACCTTC

size: NA
D: TRBD1
J: TRBJ1-3
V: TRBV30
CDR3: CAWSDGTGFGNTIYF
DNA: TGTGCCTGGAGTGACGGGACAGGGTTTGGGAACACCATATATTTT

size: NA
D: NA
J: TRBJ2-1
V: TRBV28
CDR3: CASTLGGSYNEQFF
DNA: TGTGCCAGCACCTTAGGGGGCTCCTACAATGAGCAGTTCTTC

size: NA
D: TRBD1
J: TRBJ2-6
V: TRBV30
CDR3: CARGTGGSSSGANVLTF
DNA: TGTGCCCGAGGGACAGGGGGCTCTAGCTCTGGGGCCAACGTCCTGACTTTC

size: NA
D: TRBD1
J: TRBJ2-2
V: TRBV14
CDR3: CASSQEDRGPYRGELFF
DNA: TGTGCCAGCAGCCAAGAGGACAGGGGGCCTTATCGCGGGGAGCTGTTTTTT

size: NA
D: TRBD1
J: TRBJ1-2
V: TRBV4-1
CDR3: CASSQVPGQVYGYTF
DNA: TGCGCCAGCAGCCAAGTCCCGGGACAGGTTTATGGCTACACCTTC

size: NA
D: TRBD1
J: TRBJ1-5
V: TRBV7-9
CDR3: CASSGGDRGTKPQHF
DNA: TGTGCCAGCAGCGGCGGGGACAGGGGAACGAAGCCCCAGCATTTT

size: NA
D: TRBD1
J: TRBJ1-1
V: TRBV7-9
CDR3: CASSPQGAKNTEAFF
DNA: TGTGCCAGCAGCCCACAGGGGGCCAAGAACACTGAAGCTTTCTTT

size: once
D: TRBD2
J: TRBJ2-2
V: TRBV2
CDR3: CASRVAGGPAGELFF
DNA: TGTGCCAGCAGGGTAGCGGGGGGGCCGGCCGGGGAGCTGTTTTTT

size: NA
D: NA
J: TRBJ2-5
V: TRBV7-7
CDR3: CASSSDRQETQYF
DNA: TGTGCTAGCAGCTCGGACAGACAAGAGACCCAGTACTTC

size: NA
D: NA
J: TRBJ1-4
V: TRBV7-9
CDR3: CASSQTQGIDEKLFF
DNA: TGTGCCAGCAGCCAAACCCAGGGCATCGATGAAAAACTGTTTTTT

size: once
D: NA
J: TRBJ1-1
V: TRBV5-1
CDR3: CASSDQGVETEAFF
DNA: TGCGCCAGCAGCGACCAAGGGGTTGAGACTGAAGCTTTCTTT

size: NA
D: NA
J: TRBJ2-5
V: TRBV18
CDR3: CASSLDRTETQYF
DNA: TGTGCCAGCTCACTAGACAGGACTGAGACCCAGTACTTC

size: NA
D: NA
J: TRBJ2-7
V: TRBV2
CDR3: CASSEAAAGMYYEQYF
DNA: TGTGCCAGCAGTGAAGCGGCGGCAGGGATGTACTACGAGCAGTACTTC

size: NA
D: NA
J: TRBJ1-2
V: TRBV9
CDR3: CASSHPGRSESYGYTF
DNA: TGTGCCAGCAGCCACCCCGGGAGGTCAGAGTCCTATGGCTACACCTTC

size: NA
D: TRBD1
J: TRBJ2-7
V: TRBV7-9
CDR3: CASSLGSAGQGFHEQYF
DNA: TGTGCCAGCAGCTTAGGATCCGCGGGACAGGGCTTCCACGAGCAGTACTTC

size: NA
D: TRBD2
J: TRBJ2-1
V: TRBV5-1
CDR3: CASKGLAGDEQFF
DNA: TGCGCCAGCAAGGGACTAGCGGGAGATGAGCAGTTCTTC

size: NA
D: NA
J: TRBJ1-6
V: TRBV5-6
CDR3: CASSLARNNSPLHF
DNA: TGTGCCAGCAGCTTGGCCAGGAATAATTCACCCCTCCACTTT

size: NA
D: TRBD2
J: TRBJ2-2
V: TRBV28
CDR3: CASSRWTSHVNTGELFF
DNA: TGTGCCAGCAGCCGATGGACTAGCCACGTTAACACCGGGGAGCTGTTTTTT

size: NA
D: TRBD1
J: TRBJ1-4
V: TRBV5-1
CDR3: CASSSDRGGEKLFF
DNA: TGCGCCAGCAGCTCGGACAGGGGAGGCGAAAAACTGTTTTTT

size: NA
D: NA
J: TRBJ2-1
V: TRBV29-1
CDR3: CSAGWALYNEQFF
DNA: TGCAGCGCCGGTTGGGCCCTCTACAATGAGCAGTTCTTC

size: NA
D: NA
J: TRBJ1-2
V: TRBV3-1/TRBV3-2
CDR3: CASSQTGNGYTF
DNA: TGTGCCAGCAGCCAAACAGGGAATGGCTACACCTTC

size: NA
D: NA
J: TRBJ1-3
V: TRBV5-4
CDR3: CASSLWGGRQATDTGNTIYF
DNA: TGTGCCAGCAGCTTGTGGGGGGGACGGCAGGCAACGGATACTGGAAACACCATATATTTT

size: NA
D: NA
J: TRBJ2-1
V: TRBV7-3
CDR3: CASSPRQDPYNEQFF
DNA: TGTGCCAGCAGCCCCCGACAGGACCCCTACAATGAGCAGTTCTTC

size: NA
D: NA
J: TRBJ1-3
V: TRBV5-1
CDR3: CASSPGPRDSGNTIYF
DNA: TGCGCCAGCAGCCCTGGCCCCCGGGACTCTGGAAACACCATATATTTT

size: NA
D: TRBD1
J: TRBJ1-6
V: TRBV30
CDR3: CACIRPGQYNSPLHF
DNA: TGTGCCTGTATACGACCGGGACAGTATAATTCACCCCTCCACTTT

size: NA
D: NA
J: TRBJ1-6
V: TRBV6-5
CDR3: CASSYTDPYNSPLHF
DNA: TGTGCCAGCAGTTATACAGACCCTTATAATTCACCCCTCCACTTT